The rows below give T cell receptor beta chains drawn from one sample of a study of CDR3 diversity in severe acne. TCRdb passed the PCR reads through MiXCR, listing each CDR3 protein once. Altogether more than 85,000 distinct CDR3 sequences are present, roughly half being singletons, with the ten largest covering around 12%. What was sequenced was blood. The receptors stem from a male donor with acne. CDR3s include the opening cysteine and the closing phenylalanine or tryptophan. The D gene is left open where the match is weak. The size field is filled for only some rows; it gives once, few, many or a size class.

J | D | size | V | DNA | CDR3
TRBJ2-5 | TRBD1 | NA | TRBV5-4 | TGTGCCAGCAGCTTGGAAGGACAGGGGAGGCGGGAGACCCAGTACTTC | CASSLEGQGRRETQYF
TRBJ1-2 | NA | NA | TRBV25-1 | TGTGCCAGCAGATCGGACCAAAACTATGGCTACACCTTC | CASRSDQNYGYTF
TRBJ1-5 | TRBD1 | NA | TRBV9 | TGTGCCAGCAGCAGCCGATCCGACAGGGGCCCCCAGCATTTT | CASSSRSDRGPQHF
TRBJ2-1 | TRBD2 | once | TRBV20-1 | TGCAGTGCCCAGCTCCTCTTTGGGACTAGCGGGGCCGTGGAGCAGTTCTTC | CSAQLLFGTSGAVEQFF
TRBJ2-3 | NA | many | TRBV7-8 | TGTGCCAGCAGCTCCGACCCCAGGACAGATACGCAGTATTTT | CASSSDPRTDTQYF
TRBJ2-1 | TRBD2 | many | TRBV2 | TGTGCCAGCAGAGGAGAGCGGGGAATCTACAATGAGCAGTTCTTC | CASRGERGIYNEQFF
TRBJ2-7 | TRBD2 | NA | TRBV29-1 | TGCAGCGTCCTTGGGGGGGAAGGCGGGAGGAGCTCCTACGAGCAGTACTTC | CSVLGGEGGRSSYEQYF
TRBJ2-3 | TRBD1 | NA | TRBV24-1 | TGTGCCACCAGACAGGGGGCGAGCACAGATACGCAGTATTTT | CATRQGASTDTQYF
TRBJ2-5 | NA | NA | TRBV15 | TGTGCCACCAGCAAGGCAGGGTTTGTTGGGGAGACCCAGTACTTC | CATSKAGFVGETQYF
TRBJ1-1 | NA | few | TRBV5-4 | TGTGCCAGCAGCTTGGTGGGGACCCGGCCTGAAGCTTTCTTT | CASSLVGTRPEAFF
TRBJ1-5 | TRBD1 | many | TRBV20-1 | TGCAGTGCTCAAACCTCCTACCGGGACAGGGGGCGCAGCAATCAGCCCCAGCATTTT | CSAQTSYRDRGRSNQPQHF
TRBJ1-6 | NA | NA | TRBV5-1 | TGCGCCAGCAGCTTGGAGCAGGGAGGTTTCTCACCCCTCCACTTT | CASSLEQGGFSPLHF
TRBJ1-2 | TRBD1 | NA | TRBV4-1 | TGCGCCAGCAGCCGCGAAACAGGGGGCCTTAACTATGGCTACACCTTC | CASSRETGGLNYGYTF
TRBJ2-5 | NA | NA | TRBV7-9 | TGTGCCAGCAGGCCCGAACTAGCCCGTGTGGACACCCAGTACTTC | CASRPELARVDTQYF
TRBJ2-2 | TRBD2 | NA | TRBV5-4 | TGTGCCATCCCCTCCGGGACTAGCGGACCGAACACCGGGGAGCTGTTTTTT | CAIPSGTSGPNTGELFF
TRBJ2-3 | NA | NA | TRBV9 | TGTGCCAGCAGCGTAGCTTCCCGAGGGTGGGACCTAGGTGCAGATACGCAGTATTTT | CASSVASRGWDLGADTQYF
TRBJ2-1 | NA | NA | TRBV19 | NA | CASSQTSVYFCAISRGNEQFF
TRBJ1-1 | NA | many | TRBV7-6 | TGTGCCAGCAGCCCGACACTTAGTAACACTGAAGCTTTCTTT | CASSPTLSNTEAFF
TRBJ1-4 | NA | medium-sized | TRBV15 | TGTGCCACCAGCAGAGATTTCGGCAGCAAGGATGAAAAACTGTTTTTT | CATSRDFGSKDEKLFF
TRBJ2-7 | TRBD1 | NA | TRBV10-3 | TGTGCCATCAGTGAACTATCCCGGGACAGGGAGGCCTACGAGCAGTACTTC | CAISELSRDREAYEQYF
TRBJ2-5 | NA | NA | TRBV4-1 | TGCGCCAGCAGCCAAGTTCGAGGGAGTGAGACCCAGTACTTC | CASSQVRGSETQYF
TRBJ2-3 | TRBD2 | many | TRBV7-8 | TGTGCCAGCAGCTTAGCTGCCGGGAGGGCCGGGGATACGCAGTATTTT | CASSLAAGRAGDTQYF
TRBJ2-2 | TRBD2 | NA | TRBV20-1 | TGCAGTGCTAGAGATGTAACTAGCGGGAGGGGCGTATACGAGCAGTTTTTT | CSARDVTSGRGVYEQFF
TRBJ2-7 | TRBD1 | NA | TRBV7-3 | TGTGCCAGCAGCGCTCCGGGACAGGGGAAGAACGAGCAGTACTTC | CASSAPGQGKNEQYF
TRBJ2-2 | NA | medium-sized | TRBV5-6 | TGTGCCAGCAGCTTGGGGTCCTACACCGGGGAGCTGTTTTTT | CASSLGSYTGELFF
TRBJ1-6 | TRBD1 | NA | TRBV2 | TGTGCCAGCAGTGATTCCTGGACAGGGTTGGATTCACCCCTCCACTTT | CASSDSWTGLDSPLHF
TRBJ1-2 | NA | NA | TRBV28 | TGTGACAGCAGTTCAAGTGTCAGCCTTTTTAACTATGGCTACACCTTC | CDSSSSVSLFNYGYTF
TRBJ2-7 | NA | many | TRBV20-1 | TGCAGTGCTAGTAGGGTCAGTGCAAGCCCCTACGAGCAGTACTTC | CSASRVSASPYEQYF
TRBJ2-5 | NA | NA | TRBV5-6 | TGTGCCAGCAGCCGGGGGTGGGGGGCGGTCCAGTACTTC | CASSRGWGAVQYF
TRBJ2-1 | NA | NA | TRBV19 | TGTGCCAGTAGTATAGTAGGGGACCCCTACAATGAGCAGTTCTTC | CASSIVGDPYNEQFF
TRBJ2-5 | NA | NA | TRBV7-9 | TGTGCCAGCAGCTCCCCCACCGGGACATCAATCCAAGAGACCCAGTACTTC | CASSSPTGTSIQETQYF
TRBJ1-1 | NA | many | TRBV5-1 | TGCGCCAGCAGCTTGGGCCCCGTTCCGGGCGCTGAAGCTTTCTTT | CASSLGPVPGAEAFF
TRBJ2-7 | TRBD1 | NA | TRBV7-7 | TGTGCCAGCAGCTTAGGGACAGGGTACACAGATTTCAAGTACGAGCAGTACTTC | CASSLGTGYTDFKYEQYF
TRBJ2-7 | TRBD2 | few | TRBV20-1 | TGCAGTGTCCAGGGCGGGGGGTCCGATAGCTACGAGCAGTACTTC | CSVQGGGSDSYEQYF
TRBJ2-3 | NA | many | TRBV20-1 | TGCAGTGCTAGAGTCGGCGGTTCCACAGATACGCAGTATTTT | CSARVGGSTDTQYF
TRBJ1-2 | NA | NA | TRBV19 | NA | CASSIAAGGSYEQYFGPSLGGYTF
TRBJ2-7 | NA | many | TRBV11-2 | TGTGCCAGCAGCTTTGGAATGGAATACGAGCAGTACTTC | CASSFGMEYEQYF
TRBJ2-2 | NA | many | TRBV3-1 | TGTGCCAGCAGCCCTCGTATAGGGGAGCTGTTTTTT | CASSPRIGELFF
TRBJ1-1 | NA | many | TRBV5-8 | TGTGCCAGCAGCTTGGCCCGAAACACTGAAGCTTTCTTT | CASSLARNTEAFF
TRBJ2-3 | TRBD2 | NA | TRBV25-1 | TGTGCCAGCGGTTTACCGAGCGGGAGGATCCTGGGAGATACGCAGTATTTC | CASGLPSGRILGDTQYF
TRBJ2-3 | TRBD2 | many | TRBV7-7 | TGTGCTAGCAGTCCGGGACTAGCGGGGGGCACAGATACGCAGTATTTT | CASSPGLAGGTDTQYF
TRBJ2-2 | NA | NA | TRBV7-2 | TGTGCCAGCAGCTTAGGGGGAGAATTGGCCGGGGAGCTGTTTTTT | CASSLGGELAGELFF
TRBJ2-7 | NA | NA | TRBV7-8 | TGTGCCACCGCCGGGGTAGCGGCAACCTACGAGCAGTACTTC | CATAGVAATYEQYF
TRBJ2-6 | NA | few | TRBV2 | TGTGCCAGCTTTTTGTCTTGGCTGGAACTATCGGGCTCTGGGGCCAACGTCCTGACTTTC | CASFLSWLELSGSGANVLTF
TRBJ2-6 | NA | NA | TRBV10-1 | TGCGCCAGCAGCGGCCAGGGGTCCGGGGCCAACGTCCTGACTTTC | CASSGQGSGANVLTF
TRBJ2-5 | TRBD2 | many | TRBV28 | TGTGCCAGCAGTTCTTGGACTAGCGGGGGCCAAGAGACCCAGTACTTC | CASSSWTSGGQETQYF
TRBJ1-1 | TRBD1 | NA | TRBV6-5 | TGTGCCAGCAGTTACAGTATTCCGGGACAGAAGAACACTGAAGCTTTCTTT | CASSYSIPGQKNTEAFF
TRBJ2-5 | TRBD1 | NA | TRBV7-8 | TGTGCCAGCAGCCTGGGACAGGGGCTGGGCAATGAGCAGTACTTC | CASSLGQGLGNEQYF
TRBJ2-1 | NA | few | TRBV6-1 | TGTGCCAGCAGTGAGTTCCGGGGCTCCTACAATGAGCAGTTCTTC | CASSEFRGSYNEQFF
TRBJ2-2 | NA | many | TRBV4-1 | TGCGCCAGCAGCCAAGAGGAGGCCGGGGAGCTGTTTTTT | CASSQEEAGELFF